Detailed here is one T cell receptor beta chain. In the original analysis: By means of reference gene primer amplification, nucleated cell counts were estimated. Assay used: immunoSEQ multiplex PCR; TCRdb lists only in-frame clones, some missing. V and J calls and clone size follow that table, whereas D and trimming were derived from the DNA. The sample yields a few hundred thousand clones, roughly nine tenths seen once. The record originates from a study of blood T cell repertoires in COVID-19. Deletions cut 6 bases from V and 7 bases from J, with 18 bases between. The germline CDR1 and CDR2 sequences are SGHTA and FQGNSA. This CDR3 comprises 14 residues.

The sample consisted of peripheral blood. J is TRBJ1-1 and V is TRBV7-2, with D possibly being TRBD1 (6 bases). The sequence was collected from a man aged 55 to 70 with acute or convalescent COVID-19. CDR3 sequence reads: CASSPDSLTGEAFF. DNA of the CDR3: TGTGCCAGCAGTCCGGACAGTTTAACTGGTGAAGCTTTCTTT.